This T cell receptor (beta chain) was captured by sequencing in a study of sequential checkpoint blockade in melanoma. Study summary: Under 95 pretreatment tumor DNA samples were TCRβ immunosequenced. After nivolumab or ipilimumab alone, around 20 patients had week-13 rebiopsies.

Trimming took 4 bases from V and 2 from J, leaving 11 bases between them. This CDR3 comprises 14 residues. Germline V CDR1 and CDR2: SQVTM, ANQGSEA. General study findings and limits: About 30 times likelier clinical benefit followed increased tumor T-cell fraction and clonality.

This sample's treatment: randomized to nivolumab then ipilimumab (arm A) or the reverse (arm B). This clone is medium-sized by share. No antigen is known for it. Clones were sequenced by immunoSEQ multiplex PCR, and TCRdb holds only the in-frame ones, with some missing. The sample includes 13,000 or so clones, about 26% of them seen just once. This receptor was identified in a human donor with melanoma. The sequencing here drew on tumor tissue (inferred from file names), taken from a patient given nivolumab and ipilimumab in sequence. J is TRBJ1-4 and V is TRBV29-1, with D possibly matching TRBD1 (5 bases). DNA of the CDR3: TGCAGCGTTGGCTGGGGGGGGACTAATGAAAAACTGTTTTTT. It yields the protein CSVGWGGTNEKLFF. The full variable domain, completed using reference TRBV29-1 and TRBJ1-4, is SAVISQKPSRDICQRGTSLTIQCQVDSQVTMMFWYRQQPGQSLTLIATANQGSEATYESGFVIDKFPISRPNLTFSTLTVSNMSPEDSSIYLCSVGWGGTNEKLFFGSGTQLSVL.